This note documents a single T cell receptor beta chain sequence. Germline CDR1 GTSNPN, CDR2 SVGIG (reference sequence). CDR3 size: 13 residues. V lost 2 bases, J lost 3 bases, and 3 bases stayed unmatched. In the study's own analysis: Nucleated cell counts were estimated from reference gene primer amplification. Sequencing used immunoSEQ multiplex PCR; TCRdb keeps in-frame clones, though not all of them. The V and J calls and clone size come from that table; D and trimming were worked out from the DNA. The sample consists of 150,000 to 200,000 clones, roughly 90% of them appearing once. These data are taken from a study of blood T cell repertoires in COVID-19. Looking at the study overall: Samples representing acute and convalescent COVID-19 were sourced from the United States, Italy and Spain. Sample material is recorded as cDNA or gDNA derived from T cells, B-cell-depleted T cells, or PBMCs.

The sequence derives from a man aged 60 to 69 with acute or convalescent COVID-19. This chain uses TRBV30 with TRBJ1-1, with 7 positions matching TRBD1. The sample comprised peripheral blood. The CDR3 nucleotides read TGTGCCTGGAGTAAAACAGGGGACACTGAAGCTTTCTTT. Translated: CAWSKTGDTEAFF.